These 2 T cell receptor beta chains came from one sample sequenced in a study of blood T cell repertoires in COVID-19 (dated by TCRdb to between 2020 and 2021). Libraries were made using the immunoSEQ multiplex PCR assay. The table comes from immuneACCESS by way of TCRdb, which keeps in-frame sequences with V and J called. Part of the clones is missing from these tables; in studies checked, under half for an unresolved V gene and the rest for unknown reasons. This sample holds around 250,000 clones; approximately 90% were observed only once. The ten largest clones represent 3.6% of the sample. The sequenced sample consisted of peripheral blood. These receptors came from a man aged 18-30 years with active or convalescent COVID-19.

CDR3 sequence (DNA): TGTGCCAGCGACGGACAGGGATACGAAAAACTGTTTTTT. Residues: CASDGQGYEKLFF. The chain links TRBV2 to TRBJ1-4; 8 bases map to TRBD1. The J segment lost 8 bases and the V segment lost 8 bases, leaving 7 bases of the junction unmatched. This CDR3 is built from 13 residues. CDR1 and CDR2 (germline): SNHLY, FYNNEI.

This chain connects TRBV14 to TRBJ2-7; 8 bases map to TRBD1. Per germline, CDR1 SGHDN and CDR2 FVKESK. V trimming: 4 bases; J trimming: 6 bases; junction bases outside the gene matches: 5. The CDR3 is 13 residues long. DNA for the CDR3: TGTGCCAGCAGCCCCGGACAGGGATCCGAGCAGTACTTC. Translating gives CASSPGQGSEQYF.